Below are 15 T cell receptor beta chains sequenced from a single sample in a study of cytomegalovirus exposure and HLA in healthy donors (dated by TCRdb to 2016 to 2017). The library came from the immunoSEQ multiplex PCR assay. A mixture of 60 forward primers for TCR Vbeta segments and 13 reverse primers for TCR Jbeta segments was used in the multiplex PCR. The clones in this table, taken by TCRdb from immuneACCESS, are in-frame only. Not every clone is retained; where verified, under half of the shortfall comes from an unresolved V gene, and the cause of the rest is unknown. For this sample the table gives hundreds of thousands of clones, of which roughly 90% were detected only once. The top ten hold around 1% of the sample. Sequencing used PBMCs. These receptor sequences come from a woman aged 18-29 years in good health and CMV-seronegative.

The chain links TRBV7-2 to TRBJ2-2; D gene uncertain. V was cut by 5 bases and J by 3 bases, with 10 bases left in between. CDR3 length: 14 residues. The V gene's germline CDR1 is SGHTA and CDR2 FQGNSA. As DNA, the CDR3 is TGTGCCAGCAGCCGTAACTTGGACACCGGGGAGCTGTTTTTT. It codes for CASSRNLDTGELFF.

The chain joins TRBV5-1 to TRBJ1-1; D not resolved. The CDR3 consists of 13 residues. Trimming stripped 0 bases from V and 1 base from J, with 4 bases between. Looked up from germline, CDR1 is SGHRS and CDR2 is YFSETQ. For the CDR3, the DNA is TGCGCCAGCAGCTTGGGAGAGAACACTGAAGCTTTCTTT. Protein product: CASSLGENTEAFF.

The gene calls are TRBV4-1 and TRBJ2-6; 7 bases line up with TRBD2. V lost 0 bases, J lost 4 bases, and 6 bases stayed unmatched. The CDR3 covers 17 residues. Germline CDR1 reads MGHRA; CDR2 reads YSYEKL. The CDR3 region is CASSQEGGAMGANVLTF. The CDR3 nucleotides are TGCGCCAGCAGCCAAGAGGGAGGGGCCATGGGGGCCAACGTCCTGACTTTC.

This chain connects TRBV7-2 to TRBJ2-7, with D tentatively TRBD1 (6 bases). The CDR3 is 15 amino acids. V lost 1 base and J 3 bases, leaving 13 bases between the germline ends. The germline CDR1 and CDR2 sequences are SGHTA and FQGNSA. This CDR3 is CASSLDPTGNYEQYF. Written as DNA, the CDR3 is TGTGCCAGCAGCTTAGACCCTACAGGGAACTACGAGCAGTACTTC.

V gene TRBV6-5 combines with J gene TRBJ1-1; D is undetermined. V lost 1 base and J 1 base, leaving 13 bases between the germline ends. The length of the CDR3 is 16 residues. Germline V lookup: CDR1 MNHEY, CDR2 SVGAGI. CDR3 region: CASSYFSGIGNTEAFF. CDR3 DNA sequence: TGTGCCAGCAGTTACTTTTCGGGGATTGGGAACACTGAAGCTTTCTTT.

The chain uses TRBV6-5 and TRBJ1-6; 9 nucleotides align to TRBD1. Per germline, CDR1 MNHEY and CDR2 SVGAGI. This CDR3 comprises 15 residues. J lost 5 bases, V lost 6 bases, and 5 bases had no gene match. The CDR3 here is CASRRDRADNSPLHF. The DNA of the CDR3 is TGTGCCAGCAGACGGGACAGGGCGGATAATTCACCCCTCCACTTT.

The rearrangement joins TRBV5-1 to TRBJ1-2; possibly TRBD1 for D (5 bases). The CDR3 extends over 14 amino acids. Germline-derived CDR1 and CDR2 are SGHRS and YFSETQ. The germline V and J ends were trimmed by 1 base and 1 base, with 8 bases remaining between them. CDR3 amino acids: CASSLTRDNYGYTF. The CDR3, as DNA: TGCGCCAGCAGCTTGACCAGGGATAACTATGGCTACACCTTC.

The chain has TRBV5-1 and TRBJ2-5; 14 bases match TRBD2. The germline gives CDR1 SGHRS, CDR2 YFSETQ. The CDR3 is 15 residues long. V gave up 3 bases and J gave up 9 bases; unmatched junction bases: 7. This CDR3 is CASSSTTSGRGAQYF. DNA for the CDR3: TGCGCCAGCAGCTCTACGACTAGCGGGAGGGGGGCCCAGTACTTC.

This rearrangement joins TRBV9 to TRBJ2-5; 8 bases agree with TRBD2. The germline V gene encodes CDR1 SGDLS and CDR2 YYNGEE. The CDR3 loop spans 16 amino acids. The J segment lost 4 bases and the V segment lost 4 bases, leaving 12 bases of the junction unmatched. CDR3 sequence (DNA): TGTGCCAGCAGCCGTACGGGAGGGCCCTCTGGAGAGACCCAGTACTTC. This gives the protein CASSRTGGPSGETQYF.

The sample holds a few counts of this clone. V is TRBV13 and J is TRBJ2-7; possible D gene TRBD2, 7 bases. This CDR3 region has 15 residues. CDR1 PRHDT and CDR2 FYEKMQ come from the germline V gene (reference sequence). V lost 1 base to trimming and J lost 2 bases, with 12 bases between them. The CDR3 here is CASSLAGEGAYEQYF. CDR3 DNA: TGTGCCAGCAGCTTAGCAGGGGAGGGGGCCTACGAGCAGTACTTC. Drawing the rest from reference TRBV13 and TRBJ2-7, the complete variable domain is AAGVIQSPRHLIKEKRETATLKCYPIPRHDTVYWYQQGPGQDPQFLISFYEKMQSDKGSIPDRFSAQQFSDYHSELNMSSLELGDSALYFCASSLAGEGAYEQYFGPGTRLTVT.

V is TRBV30 and J is TRBJ2-4; D might be TRBD1 (5 bases). CDR3 length: 14 amino acids. Germline assignment: CDR1 GTSNPN and CDR2 SVGIG (reference sequence). The germline V and J ends were trimmed by 3 bases and 7 bases, with 16 bases remaining between them. CDR3 coding DNA: TGTGCCTGGAGCCCCAGGGTAGGGTCGAACATTCAGTACTTC. Encoded protein: CAWSPRVGSNIQYF.

The CDR3 coding sequence is TGTGCCTGGACCTTACAGGGCGCCTTAGAGCAGTTCTTC. Protein sequence: CAWTLQGALEQFF. This chain links TRBV30 with TRBJ2-1; tentative D call: TRBD1 (6 bases). Germline V CDR1 and CDR2: GTSNPN, SVGIG (reference sequence). V lost 4 bases and J lost 10, with 17 bases in between. CDR3 size: 13 residues.

J is TRBJ1-1 and V is TRBV6-1, with TRBD1 as a possible D gene (6 bases). This CDR3 spans 14 amino acids. Trimming took off 2 bases at V and 4 bases at J, with 11 bases between the two ends. CDR1 is MNHNS and CDR2 is SASEGT in the germline V gene. CDR3 in DNA: TGTGCCAGCAGTGAAAGGTTACAGGGCACTGAAGCTTTCTTT. Protein product: CASSERLQGTEAFF.

This sequence joins TRBV18 and TRBJ2-7; the D gene is possibly TRBD2 (5 bases). V was cut by 2 bases and J by 9 bases, with 23 bases left in between. Looked up from germline, CDR1 is KGHSH and CDR2 is LQKENI. The length of the CDR3 is 16 residues. The CDR3 DNA reads TGTGCCAGCTCACCAACGCGCGGGTCTCAAGCAGCCCGGCAGTACTTC. Protein sequence: CASSPTRGSQAARQYF.

The gene calls are TRBV6-4 and TRBJ2-2, with 9 positions matching TRBD2. The CDR3 sequence is 17 residues long. The V gene's germline CDR1 is MRHNA and CDR2 SNTAGT. V lost 4 bases to trimming and J lost 6 bases; unmatched junction nucleotides: 12. CDR3 bases: TGTGCCAGCAGTGTTGTTGATGGAGCGGGAGGCGCCGGGGAGCTGTTTTTT. It is translated as CASSVVDGAGGAGELFF.